This entry lists 9 T cell receptor beta chains sequenced from one sample in a study of T-cell reconstitution after alpha-beta-depleted transplantation in children. Unique molecular identifiers were used in preparing the TCRbeta library. TCRdb analysed the PCR reads with MiXCR anew, one entry per CDR3 protein. The profile shows 200,000 to 300,000 distinct CDR3 sequences, roughly 25% of them singletons. Sample: PBMCs, taken before TCRalphabeta/CD19-depleted stem cell transplant. All receptors derive from a girl aged 2 to 9 with Fanconi anemia, due to receive a stem cell transplant.

There are many counts of this clonotype. V usage is TRBV28 and J usage is TRBJ2-2; possibly TRBD1 or TRBD2 for D (6 bases each). The germline gives CDR1 MDHEN, CDR2 SYDVKM. The CDR3 is made up of 13 amino acids. Trimming took 4 bases from V and 17 from J, leaving 20 bases between them. The DNA of the CDR3 is TGTGCCAGCAGTTCAAAGAGGGAGGACAGCCCCTTTTTT. Translation gives CASSSKREDSPFF. Full variable domain (rest looked up from reference TRBV28 and TRBJ2-2): DVKVTQSSRYLVKRTGEKVFLECVQDMDHENMFWYRQDPGLGLRLIYFSYDVKMKEKGDIPEGYSVSREKKERFSLILESASTNQTSMYLCASSSKREDSPFFGEGSRLTVL.

This clonotype showed up just a few times. V is TRBV7-9 and J is TRBJ1-2; D unclear. Germline lookup yields CDR1 SEHNR and CDR2 FQNEAQ (reference sequence). Trimming took 2 bases from V and 7 from J, leaving 20 bases between them. The CDR3 runs to 16 residues. Here the CDR3 DNA reads TGTGCCAGCAGCTTAACGCTGGGCAGGATGGGAGGTGGCTACACCTTC. The encoded protein is CASSLTLGRMGGGYTF. The full variable domain, its missing parts supplied by reference TRBV7-9 and TRBJ1-2, is DTGVSQNPRHKITKRGQNVTFRCDPISEHNRLYWYRQTLGQGPEFLTYFQNEAQLEKSRLLSDRFSAERPKGSFSTLEIQRTEQGDSAMYLCASSLTLGRMGGGYTFGSGTRLTVV.

In DNA, the CDR3 is TGTGCCAGCAGCTTGGGCGGGGGGGCGGCCTACGAGCAGTACTTC. Translated, it gives CASSLGGGAAYEQYF. The gene calls are TRBV7-2 and TRBJ2-7, with 9 bases identical to TRBD2. CDR1 SGHTA and CDR2 FQGNSA come from the germline V gene. V lost 3 bases, J lost 2 bases, and 5 bases stayed unmatched. CDR3 length: 15 amino acids.

This clonotype was recorded at least ten times. The rearrangement joins TRBV29-1 to TRBJ1-2, with TRBD1 as a possible D gene (6 bases). The V end lost 7 bases, the J end lost 2 bases, and 14 bases lay between the germline ends. Germline CDR1 and CDR2: SQVTM and ANQGSEA. CDR3 length: 13 amino acids. The DNA of the CDR3 is TGCAGCGCAGGACAGAGACCAAACTATGGCTACACCTTC. It yields the protein CSAGQRPNYGYTF. The full variable domain, with the rest looked up from reference TRBV29-1 and TRBJ1-2, is SAVISQKPSRDICQRGTSLTIQCQVDSQVTMMFWYRQQPGQSLTLIATANQGSEATYESGFVIDKFPISRPNLTFSTLTVSNMSPEDSSIYLCSAGQRPNYGYTFGSGTRLTVV.

This clonotype was detected ten times or more. The chain links TRBV29-1 to TRBJ1-2; D unclear. Germline-derived CDR1 and CDR2 are SQVTM and ANQGSEA. V lost 3 bases and J 8 bases, leaving 13 bases between the germline ends. The CDR3 contains 12 residues. Here the CDR3 reads CSVDWQVSGYTF. CDR3 coding DNA: TGCAGCGTTGACTGGCAGGTGTCCGGCTACACCTTC.

The chain has TRBV2 and TRBJ2-5; 7 nucleotides match TRBD1. J lost 3 bases, V lost 4 bases, and 5 bases had no gene match. Germline values: CDR1 SNHLY, CDR2 FYNNEI. CDR3 size: 14 residues. CDR3 in amino acids: CASSVLQGKETQYF. For the CDR3, the DNA is TGTGCCAGCAGTGTACTACAGGGGAAAGAGACCCAGTACTTC.

This clonotype was recorded many times. The rearrangement joins TRBV28 to TRBJ2-7; D remains unclear. Germline assignment: CDR1 MDHEN and CDR2 SYDVKM. CDR3 length: 14 amino acids. V was cut by 2 bases and J by 2 bases, with 10 bases left in between. The CDR3 is CASSLRDGTYEQYF. CDR3 nucleotide sequence: TGTGCCAGCAGTTTACGTGACGGAACCTACGAGCAGTACTTC.

This clonotype has at least ten counts. This chain connects TRBV12-3 or TRBV12-4 to TRBJ2-1; 9 positions agree with TRBD2. The CDR3 has 14 amino acids. The V and J ends lost 6 bases and 3 bases, in that order; junction bases with no gene match: 3. CDR3 residues: CASSLTSGYNEQFF. CDR3 sequence (DNA): TGTGCCAGCAGCTTGACTAGCGGCTACAATGAGCAGTTCTTC.

This chain uses TRBV28 with TRBJ1-2; D is perhaps TRBD1 (5 bases). The V gene's germline CDR1 is MDHEN and CDR2 SYDVKM. The V end was cut by 9 bases, the J end by 3 bases, with 17 bases between. The length of the CDR3 is 14 residues. This CDR3 reads CARSPGREYYGYTF. In DNA, the CDR3 is TGTGCCAGGAGCCCAGGGCGGGAGTACTATGGCTACACCTTC.